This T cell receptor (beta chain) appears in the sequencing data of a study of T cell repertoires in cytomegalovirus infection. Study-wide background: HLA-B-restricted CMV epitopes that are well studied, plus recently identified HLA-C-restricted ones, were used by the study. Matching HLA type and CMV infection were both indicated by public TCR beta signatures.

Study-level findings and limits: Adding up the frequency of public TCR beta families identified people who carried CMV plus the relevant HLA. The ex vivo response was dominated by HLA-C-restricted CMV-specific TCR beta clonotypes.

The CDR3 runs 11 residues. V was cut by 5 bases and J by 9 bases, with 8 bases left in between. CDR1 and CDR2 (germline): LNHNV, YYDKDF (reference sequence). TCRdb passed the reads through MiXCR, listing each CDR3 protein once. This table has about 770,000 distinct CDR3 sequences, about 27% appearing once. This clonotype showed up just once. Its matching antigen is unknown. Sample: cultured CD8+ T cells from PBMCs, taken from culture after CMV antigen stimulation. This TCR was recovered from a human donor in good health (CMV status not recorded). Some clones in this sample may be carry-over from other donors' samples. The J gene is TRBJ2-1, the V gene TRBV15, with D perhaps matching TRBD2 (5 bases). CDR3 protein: CATSGRVEQFF. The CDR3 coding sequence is TGTGCCACCAGCGGGCGGGTTGAGCAGTTCTTC.